These 15 T cell receptor beta chains were sequenced from one sample in a study of regulatory T cells in long-lasting Graves disease. The TCR beta library used iRepertoire HTBI primers with Arm-PCR amplification of CDR3. TCRdb reprocessed the multiplex PCR reads via MiXCR and lists one record per CDR3 protein. The table has approximately 360,000 distinct CDR3 sequences, less than 30% seen once. Stated time point: persistent/refractory GD, antithyroid drugs over 5 years with positive TRAb. The TCR library was prepared using RNA isolated from PBMCs. The sequencing used peripheral blood mononuclear cells (PBMCs), collected when the disease was refractory, from a patient treated with antithyroid drugs. These TCRs come from a middle-aged woman with Graves disease.

The chain couples TRBV9 to TRBJ1-4; perhaps TRBD1 as D (6 bases). The V and J ends lost 1 base and 7 bases respectively, with 17 bases between them. Germline CDR1 and CDR2: SGDLS and YYNGEE. The CDR3 runs to 16 residues. The CDR3 DNA follows: TGTGCCAGCAGCGTAAACCCGAGAGGGGGAGGTGAAAAACTGTTTTTT. Its protein product is CASSVNPRGGGEKLFF.

This clonotype was seen a handful of times. The chain uses TRBV7-9 and TRBJ1-4; D is perhaps TRBD1 (6 bases). Germline V gene data show CDR1 as SEHNR and CDR2 as FQNEAQ (reference sequence). The CDR3 extends over 16 amino acids. Trimming removed 6 bases from V and 0 bases from J, with 14 bases in between. In DNA form, the CDR3 reads TGTGCCAGCAGTCCTGGACAGCCTGCAACTAATGAAAAACTGTTTTTT. Its translation is CASSPGQPATNEKLFF.

This clonotype was counted a few times. The chain carries TRBV29-1 and TRBJ2-2, with D possibly called TRBD1 or TRBD2 (7 bases each). With 4 bases removed from V and 5 bases from J, the gap between germline ends came to 23 bases. Germline lookup yields CDR1 SQVTM and CDR2 ANQGSEA. The CDR3 is made up of 17 amino acids. This CDR3 reads CSVGARGGSRRTGELFF. Here the CDR3 DNA reads TGCAGCGTTGGAGCCAGGGGGGGGAGTCGTCGGACCGGGGAGCTGTTTTTT.

Only a few counts were recorded for this clonotype. A read error may be the cause here, since a much bigger clone is one base away. The rearrangement links TRBV5-6 to TRBJ2-7; D uncertain. The CDR3 sequence is 14 residues long. CDR1 and CDR2 from the germline V gene are SGHDT and YYEEEE. Trimming took off 0 bases at V and 0 bases at J, with 7 bases between the two ends. CDR3 sequence reads: CASSLGSASYEQYF. The CDR3 nucleotides read TGTGCCAGCAGCTTGGGGTCAGCCTCCTACGAGCAGTACTTC.

The rearrangement joins TRBV11-2 to TRBJ2-1, with 7 bases that match TRBD2. Losses at the gene ends were 6 bases for V and 3 bases for J; bases not matched to a gene: 11. Germline V gene sequence: CDR1 SGHAT, CDR2 FQNNGV. The CDR3 sequence is 16 residues long. CDR3 sequence: CASRPIRDYLYNEQFF. CDR3 sequence (DNA): TGTGCCAGCAGACCAATCCGGGACTACCTCTACAATGAGCAGTTCTTC.

This clonotype has a handful of counts. This chain connects TRBV19 to TRBJ2-5; D ambiguous. The germline V and J ends were trimmed by 2 bases and 3 bases, with 10 bases remaining between them. The CDR3 has 14 residues. CDR1 and CDR2 (germline): LNHDA, SQIVND (reference sequence). The CDR3 reads CASSIRVWEETQYF. The DNA of the CDR3 is TGTGCCAGTAGTATAAGGGTTTGGGAAGAGACCCAGTACTTC.

This clonotype was picked up many times. The chain joins TRBV11-2 to TRBJ1-2; TRBD1 matches at 7 bases. CDR3 length equals 14 residues. Losses at the gene ends were 0 bases for V and 4 bases for J; bases not matched to a gene: 2. In germline, CDR1 is SGHAT, CDR2 FQNNGV. CDR3 DNA: TGTGCCAGCAGCTTAGATCGGACAGGCTATGGCTACACCTTC. This encodes CASSLDRTGYGYTF. Together with reference TRBV11-2 and TRBJ1-2, the CDR3 gives the full variable domain: EAGVAQSPRYKIIEKRQSVAFWCNPISGHATLYWYQQILGQGPKLLIQFQNNGVVDDSQLPKDRFSAERLKGVDSTLKIQPAKLEDSAVYLCASSLDRTGYGYTFGSGTRLTVV.

The chain recombines TRBV10-3 with TRBJ2-3; D possibly corresponds to TRBD1 (6 bases). This CDR3 has 18 residues. In germline, CDR1 is ENHRY, CDR2 SYGVKD. V dropped 0 bases and J dropped 0 bases, with 16 bases sitting between them. CDR3 DNA: TGTGCCATCAGTGAGTCTCTGACAGGACCCACTAGCACAGATACGCAGTATTTT. Its translation: CAISESLTGPTSTDTQYF.

The DNA for the CDR3 is TGCAGCGGCACTCGACAGTTGAACACTGAAGCTTTCTTT. Residues: CSGTRQLNTEAFF. This chain uses TRBV29-1 with TRBJ1-1; tentative D call: TRBD1 (5 bases). The CDR3 length is 13 residues. Germline assignment: CDR1 SQVTM and CDR2 ANQGSEA. V gave up 7 bases and J gave up 0 bases, with 12 bases separating them.

Regarding this clonotype: This may be a read error, as it is one base from a much larger clone. The chain is built from TRBV6-5 and TRBJ1-4; 8 bases fit TRBD1. This CDR3 contains 15 residues. Germline loops: CDR1 MNHEY, CDR2 SVGAGI. The CDR3 loop is CASSHSGQGDGKLFF. In DNA, the CDR3 is TGTGCCAGCAGTCACTCCGGACAGGGTGACGGAAAACTGTTTTTT.

Comments on this clonotype: With a much larger clone just one base away, this may be a read error. The chain couples TRBV28 to TRBJ2-7, with a possible D match to TRBD2 (6 bases). CDR1 and CDR2 (germline): MDHEN, SYDVKM. CDR3 size: 15 residues. CDR3 sequence reads: CDSSLLGLNSYEQYF. Written as DNA, the CDR3 is TGTGACAGCAGTTTATTAGGACTAAACTCCTACGAGCAGTACTTC.

The rearrangement joins TRBV30 to TRBJ2-5; unclear D gene. Trimming shortened V by 0 bases and J by 5 bases, and 10 bases separated the two germline ends. Germline CDR1 and CDR2: GTSNPN and SVGIG (reference sequence). CDR3 length: 13 amino acids. CDR3 protein: CAWSVQSRETQYF. The CDR3 DNA follows: TGTGCCTGGAGTGTACAGTCACGGGAGACCCAGTACTTC.

In this sample, this clonotype turned up many times. V usage is TRBV12-3 or TRBV12-4 and J usage is TRBJ1-1; the match to TRBD1 covers 8 bases. The CDR3 is 17 amino acids. V was pared by 1 base and J by 1 base, with 8 bases of the junction left unmatched. CDR3 region: CASSLEGTGGWNTEAFF. The CDR3, as DNA: TGTGCCAGCAGTTTAGAGGGGACAGGAGGTTGGAACACTGAAGCTTTCTTT.

CDR3 in DNA: TGTGCCTGGAGTGTACTAAGGTCGCTGGGGACCCAGTACTTC. As protein: CAWSVLRSLGTQYF. The V and J genes are TRBV30 and TRBJ2-5; no definite D call. CDR1 and CDR2 (germline): GTSNPN, SVGIG (reference sequence). The germline V and J ends were trimmed by 0 bases and 7 bases, with 15 bases remaining between them. CDR3 size: 14 residues.

This clonotype was seen many times. The CDR3 bases are TGTGCCAGCAGCGCAAGGACAGGGTCCGGGGAGACCCAGTACTTC. Its translation is CASSARTGSGETQYF. V usage is TRBV7-3 and J usage is TRBJ2-5; 8 positions match TRBD1. The CDR3 length is 15 residues. Trimming removed 5 bases from V and 5 bases from J; junction bases left unmatched: 10. The germline V gene has CDR1 SGHTA and CDR2 FQGTGA. The variable domain in full, completed from reference TRBV7-3 and TRBJ2-5, reads GAGVSQTPSNKVTEKGKYVELRCDPISGHTALYWYRQSLGQGPEFLIYFQGTGAADDSGLPNDRFFAVRPEGSVSTLKIQRTERGDSAVYLCASSARTGSGETQYFGPGTRLLVL.